Listed here are 13 T cell receptor beta chains from one sample, sequenced in a study of response to subunit inactivated influenza vaccine. Each CDR3 protein is one row after TCRdb ran MiXCR on the RT-PCR reads. The sample lists about 500,000 distinct CDR3 sequences, over 10% seen once, with roughly 14% in the top ten. The sequences come from PBMCs from blood, collected roughly 46 days after vaccination. Receptors were obtained from a man aged 45-65 years who received an inactivated influenza vaccine.

The chain couples TRBV10-3 to TRBJ2-3, with 10 bases that match TRBD2. Germline assignment: CDR1 ENHRY and CDR2 SYGVKD. The CDR3 runs 15 residues. J lost 5 bases, V lost 2 bases, and 4 bases had no gene match. CDR3 DNA: TGTGCCATCAGTGAGGCTAGCGGGAGTGGAGATACGCAGTATTTT. Translated, it gives CAISEASGSGDTQYF.

Here the CDR3 reads CSAHTLRVGNTEAFF. The DNA of the CDR3 is TGCAGTGCTCACACCCTCAGGGTCGGGAACACTGAAGCTTTCTTT. V gene TRBV20-1 combines with J gene TRBJ1-1; TRBD1 might be the D (5 bases). The length of the CDR3 is 15 residues. Trimming removed 5 bases from V and 1 base from J, with 17 bases in between. Germline V gene data show CDR1 as DFQATT and CDR2 as SNEGSKA (reference sequence).

There are a few counts of this clonotype. The CDR3 region is CASSLARGVNTGELFF. CDR3 DNA: TGTGCCAGCAGCTTAGCTCGGGGGGTGAACACCGGGGAGCTGTTTTTT. The J gene is TRBJ2-2, the V gene TRBV11-2, with TRBD2 matching over 7 bases. Germline CDR1 SGHAT, CDR2 FQNNGV. Trimming cost V 1 base and J 1 base; bases outside gene matches: 3. The length of the CDR3 is 16 residues.

This clonotype has at least ten counts. The chain recombines TRBV12-3 or TRBV12-4 with TRBJ2-5; tentative D call: TRBD2 (5 bases). The CDR3 is 14 residues long. Trimming shortened V by 1 base and J by 4 bases, and 10 bases separated the two germline ends. This CDR3 is CASSLDGVRETQYF. For the CDR3, the DNA is TGTGCCAGCAGTTTAGACGGGGTCCGAGAGACCCAGTACTTC.

The chain is built from TRBV4-3 and TRBJ2-1; D gene uncertain. CDR1 and CDR2 (germline): LGHNA, YSLEER. Trimming stripped 0 bases from V and 0 bases from J, with 12 bases between. CDR3 length equals 17 residues. CDR3 nucleotides: TGCGCCAGCAGCCAAGATTGGTATCCGAGCTCCTACAATGAGCAGTTCTTC. Translating gives CASSQDWYPSSYNEQFF.

V is TRBV7-9 and J is TRBJ2-3; D call uncertain. Germline V gene data show CDR1 as SEHNR and CDR2 as FQNEAQ (reference sequence). This CDR3 comprises 16 residues. Trimming cost V 5 bases and J 3 bases, with 18 bases left between them. CDR3 DNA sequence: TGTGCCAGCAGCCCACTGGCACCGCTGGGTACAGATACGCAGTATTTT. As protein: CASSPLAPLGTDTQYF. The full variable domain, completed using reference TRBV7-9 and TRBJ2-3, is DTGVSQNPRHKITKRGQNVTFRCDPISEHNRLYWYRQTLGQGPEFLTYFQNEAQLEKSRLLSDRFSAERPKGSFSTLEIQRTEQGDSAMYLCASSPLAPLGTDTQYFGPGTRLTVL.

The chain combines TRBV4-2 with TRBJ2-2; D is uncertain. Deletions cut 0 bases from V and 1 base from J, with 6 bases between. The germline gives CDR1 LGHNA, CDR2 YNFKEQ. The CDR3 has 15 amino acids. CDR3 sequence reads: CASSQDWENTGELFF. The CDR3 nucleotides read TGTGCCAGCAGCCAAGATTGGGAGAACACCGGGGAGCTGTTTTTT.

The chain employs TRBV12-3 or TRBV12-4 and TRBJ1-2; 11 bases match TRBD1. There are 15 residues in the CDR3. V shed 6 bases and J 7 bases; nucleotides not matched to a gene: 10. This CDR3 is CASRWGGQGVSGYTF. The CDR3 DNA reads as TGTGCCAGCAGGTGGGGGGGACAGGGGGTCTCTGGCTACACCTTC.

This chain joins TRBV7-6 and TRBJ2-5; 13 nucleotides align to TRBD2. Germline V gives CDR1 SGHVS, CDR2 FNYEAQ. The V gene end was trimmed by 3 bases and the J gene end by 2 bases; junction bases not matched to a gene: 3. This CDR3 has 16 residues. DNA of the CDR3: TGTGCCAGCAGCTTTACTAGCGGGGGGGTACAAGAGACCCAGTACTTC. It specifies CASSFTSGGVQETQYF.

V and J are TRBV5-5 and TRBJ2-7, with D perhaps being TRBD1 or TRBD2 (5 bases each). The ends were cut back, 8 bases at V and 2 bases at J, with 11 bases in the middle. Looked up from germline, CDR1 is SGHKS and CDR2 is YYEKEE (reference sequence). The CDR3 is made up of 12 amino acids. The CDR3 spells CARSPGPYEQYF. The CDR3, as DNA: TGTGCCAGGAGCCCGGGGCCCTACGAGCAGTACTTC.

This chain joins TRBV6-2 or TRBV6-3 and TRBJ2-1; 8 bases fit TRBD1. CDR3 length equals 14 residues. J was trimmed by 9 bases and V by 5 bases; bases with no gene match: 9. The V gene's germline CDR1 is MNHEY and CDR2 SVGEGT. The CDR3 is CASSRNGQGGEQFF. DNA of the CDR3: TGTGCCAGCAGTCGGAACGGACAGGGCGGTGAGCAGTTCTTC.

The table lists this clonotype with a few counts. The CDR3 here is CATSRPQGARNEQFF. CDR3 coding DNA: TGTGCCACCAGCAGGCCACAGGGGGCCAGAAATGAGCAGTTCTTC. The chain couples TRBV15 to TRBJ2-1; 9 bases line up with TRBD1. The CDR3 sequence is 15 residues long. V gave up 3 bases and J gave up 7 bases; unmatched junction bases: 7. Per the germline V gene, CDR1 is LNHNV and CDR2 is YYDKDF (reference sequence).

The chain couples TRBV20-1 to TRBJ2-5, with 9 bases aligning to TRBD1. This CDR3 spans 15 amino acids. Per the germline V gene, CDR1 is DFQATT and CDR2 is SNEGSKA (reference sequence). Germline trimming cut 3 bases from V and 2 bases from J; bases unmatched to any gene: 7. The CDR3 nucleotides are TGCAGTGCTAGTCAATTGGGACAGGGACAAGAGACCCAGTACTTC. Its protein is CSASQLGQGQETQYF.